A single sample is the source of the 3 T cell receptor beta chains below, sequenced in a study of T cells in Graves' hyperthyroidism and ophthalmopathy. Amplified regions were TCR beta CDR3 sequences from RNA transcripts. RT-PCR in the first round (using the HTBI primer set) targeted the TCR CDR3. In TCRdb, the multiplex PCR reads were re-called with MiXCR into one record per CDR3 protein. There are some 650,000 distinct CDR3 sequences in the sample; roughly 16% occur only once, and more than 3% lies in the top ten. Source material: blood. The source is a woman aged 40 to 50 with Graves' ophthalmopathy.

This sequence joins TRBV9 and TRBJ2-3, with 11 bases identical to TRBD2. V was pared by 0 bases and J by 0 bases, with 9 bases of the junction left unmatched. Germline assignment: CDR1 SGDLS and CDR2 YYNGEE. CDR3 length: 19 amino acids. CDR3 coding DNA: TGTGCCAGCAGCGTAGGGAGGGCTAGCGGGGGGAGTAGCACAGATACGCAGTATTTT. Translation: CASSVGRASGGSSTDTQYF.

The rearrangement joins TRBV2 to TRBJ1-1; tentative D call: TRBD1 (6 bases). This CDR3 spans 13 amino acids. Germline V lookup: CDR1 SNHLY, CDR2 FYNNEI. Trimming stripped 7 bases from V and 5 bases from J, with 14 bases between. The CDR3 spells CASNTQGRTEAFF. CDR3 sequence (DNA): TGTGCCAGCAACACACAGGGTCGAACTGAAGCTTTCTTT.

This clonotype was seen many times. J is TRBJ1-5 and V is TRBV11-2; weak D call: TRBD1 (5 bases). V lost 6 bases to trimming and J lost 0 bases, with 15 bases between them. This CDR3 comprises 16 residues. Per germline, CDR1 SGHAT and CDR2 FQNNGV. CDR3: CASSLGEPYSNQPQHF. DNA for the CDR3: TGTGCCAGCAGTCTAGGGGAGCCTTATAGCAATCAGCCCCAGCATTTT.